Shown below are 9 T cell receptor beta chains from a single sample sequenced in a study of shared clonotypes between healthy human individuals. TCRdb keeps only in-frame clones here, not all; method: immunoSEQ multiplex PCR. The table lists about 1.5 million clones, 95% to 99% of them singletons. Material: naive CD4+ T cells sorted from blood. The subset here: CD45RA+ positively selected. Receptors were obtained from a man in his thirties or forties in good health.

The CDR3 loop is CASSSRDSTNTGELFF. The CDR3 bases are TGTGCCAGCAGCTCCCGGGACAGTACTAACACCGGGGAGCTGTTTTTT. The chain couples TRBV21-1 to TRBJ2-2; TRBD1, as called in the table, went unchecked against the DNA. TRBV21-1 constitutes a pseudogene. The CDR3 contains 16 residues.

On this clone: The sample contains more than one DNA sequence encoding this CDR3. This rearrangement joins TRBV9 to TRBJ2-1; 8 nucleotides line up with TRBD2. Germline trimming cut 0 bases from V and 4 bases from J; bases unmatched to any gene: 3. In germline, CDR1 is SGDLS, CDR2 YYNGEE. This CDR3 has 15 amino acids. CDR3 nucleotide sequence: TGTGCCAGCAGCGTAGTGAGCGGGAGTTACAATGAGCAGTTCTTC. Amino acids: CASSVVSGSYNEQFF.

CDR3 protein: CASSLGQGWGARQETQYF. The CDR3 DNA sequence: TGTGCCAGCAGCTTGGGACAGGGGTGGGGCGCTAGACAAGAGACCCAGTACTTC. The rearrangement links TRBV7-2 to TRBJ2-5; 10 bases map to TRBD1. With V trimmed by 3 bases and J by 2 bases, 12 bases remained unmatched. The CDR3 totals 18 residues. Germline CDR1 reads SGHTA; CDR2 reads FQGNSA. Variable domain in full (rest from reference TRBV7-2 and TRBJ2-5): GAGVSQSPSNKVTEKGKDVELRCDPISGHTALYWYRQSLGQGLEFLIYFQGNSAPDKSGLPSDRFSAERTGGSVSTLTIQRTQQEDSAVYLCASSLGQGWGARQETQYFGPGTRLLVL.

The chain has TRBV18 and TRBJ2-7; maybe TRBD2 (6 bases). V lost 5 bases and J lost 4, with 12 bases in between. Germline CDR1 reads KGHSH; CDR2 reads LQKENI. There are 13 residues in the CDR3. CDR3: CASSWRERYEQYF. For the CDR3, the DNA is TGTGCCAGCTCATGGCGGGAACGATACGAGCAGTACTTC.

This sequence joins TRBV5-1 and TRBJ2-1, with D unresolved. V was shortened by 0 bases and J by 5 bases, with 12 bases between the two germline ends. This CDR3 is built from 15 residues. Germline lookup yields CDR1 SGHRS and CDR2 YFSETQ. This CDR3 reads CASSLVQRPNNEQFF. CDR3 coding DNA: TGCGCCAGCAGCTTGGTACAGAGACCAAACAATGAGCAGTTCTTC. The whole variable domain, remainder taken from reference TRBV5-1 and TRBJ2-1, is KAGVTQTPRYLIKTRGQQVTLSCSPISGHRSVSWYQQTPGQGLQFLFEYFSETQRNKGNFPGRFSGRQFSNSRSEMNVSTLELGDSALYLCASSLVQRPNNEQFFGPGTRLTVL.

This sequence joins TRBV7-2 and TRBJ2-1; 9 bases align to TRBD2. CDR3 length: 16 residues. Germline loops: CDR1 SGHTA, CDR2 FQGNSA. The V gene end was trimmed by 3 bases and the J gene end by 9 bases; junction bases not matched to a gene: 12. The CDR3 sequence is CASSFFKGGRVSEQFF. CDR3 DNA sequence: TGTGCCAGCAGCTTTTTTAAGGGCGGGAGGGTCTCTGAGCAGTTCTTC.

V gene TRBV9 combines with J gene TRBJ2-1; 9 bases are a match to TRBD1. This CDR3 region has 15 residues. V was pared by 3 bases and J by 9 bases, with 10 bases of the junction left unmatched. Germline CDR1 and CDR2: SGDLS and YYNGEE. CDR3 DNA: TGTGCCAGCAGCGACAGGGGGCGATCGGGGGGTGAGCAGTTCTTC. Translated, it gives CASSDRGRSGGEQFF.

The gene calls are TRBV5-1 and TRBJ2-7; D is undetermined. CDR1 is SGHRS and CDR2 is YFSETQ in the germline V gene. V lost 0 bases to trimming and J lost 0 bases, with 7 bases between them. The CDR3 is made up of 14 amino acids. CDR3 nucleotide sequence: TGCGCCAGCAGCTTGGCCTTTGGCTCCTACGAGCAGTACTTC. Translating it yields CASSLAFGSYEQYF.

V and J are TRBV5-5 and TRBJ1-3, with D unclear. The germline V gene has CDR1 SGHKS and CDR2 YYEKEE (reference sequence). This CDR3 contains 16 residues. The V end was cut by 0 bases, the J end by 2 bases, with 12 bases between. The CDR3 here is CASSLATGKAGNTIYF. CDR3 bases: TGTGCCAGCAGCTTGGCCACGGGGAAGGCTGGAAACACCATATATTTT.